This T cell receptor (beta chain) was found in a study of OX40 agonist ivuxolimab in advanced cancers. Study context: With a range of 23 to 79, age averaged about 58 years, and around 80% were male.

Whole-study results and caveats: No determination was made of the antigen specificity of the expanded peripheral T cells.

Comments on this clone: What it binds is not known.

The CDR3 covers 16 residues. J lost 6 bases, V lost 2 bases, and 8 bases had no gene match. CDR1 MNHNS and CDR2 SASEGT come from the germline V gene. Repertoires were generated with immunoSEQ multiplex PCR, while TCRdb's copy carries only in-frame clones and drops some. The table has 50,000 to 65,000 clones, over 75% seen once; the top ten hold roughly 0.99%. The genes are TRBV6-1 and TRBJ1-5; 9 bases fit TRBD1. This material consisted of CD4+ or CD8+ T cells sorted from blood, taken in a trial of the OX40 agonist ivuxolimab. The source of this sequence is an adult with an advanced solid tumor such as melanoma, head and neck, liver or kidney cancer. CDR3 DNA sequence: TGTGCCAGCAGTGAACGTGGACAGGGGTTAGGTCAGCCCCAGCATTTT. The encoded protein is CASSERGQGLGQPQHF.